Below, one T cell receptor (beta chain) is given with its context. CDR1 and CDR2 (germline): LGHNA, YNFKEQ. This CDR3 comprises 16 residues. Trimming stripped 2 bases from V and 4 bases from J, with 17 bases between. The data are from a study of blood T cell repertoires in COVID-19. Background on the study: Specimens from acute and convalescent COVID-19 originated in the United States, Italy and Spain. Sample material is recorded as cDNA or gDNA derived from T cells, B-cell-depleted T cells, or PBMCs.

The authors' processing: Reference gene primer amplification gave estimated nucleated cell counts. Clones were read by immunoSEQ multiplex PCR, and TCRdb kept only the in-frame ones, dropping some. V, J and clone size are taken as reported in that table, and D and trimming were inferred from the DNA itself. The table records 300,000 to 400,000 clones, 80% to 90% of them present only once. Seattle-derived patients entered the study during active infection and were followed longitudinally. This receptor was taken from a woman aged 55-69 years with COVID-19, enrolled during active disease. V is TRBV4-2 and J is TRBJ1-2; D may be TRBD1 (5 bases). Sequencing input: peripheral blood. The CDR3 DNA reads as TGTGCCAGCAGCCAACCCCTCCAGGGCCTTGTCTATGGCTACACCTTC. Its protein is CASSQPLQGLVYGYTF.